This TCR beta chain was recovered during a study of graft-versus-host responses after intestinal transplantation. Study-wide context: Anti-thymocyte globulin induction, then tacrolimus and steroids for around 3 years, went to all recipients.

Note on this clone: What it recognizes is unknown.

Using immunoSEQ multiplex PCR, the repertoire was profiled, and TCRdb retains in-frame clones only, with some absent. The repertoire has tens of thousands of clones, around 94% of them found once; the top ten carry less than 0.85%. General observations from the study: Investigators detected GvH clones in recipient marrow, with some emerging earlier in ileum or blood. Allograft clonal ratios (graft-versus-host to host-versus-graft) were high in patients who had graft-donor T cell macrochimerism. Early post-transplant declines in HvG were associated with peak levels of circulating GvH clones.

V lost 2 bases to trimming and J lost 2 bases, with 9 bases between them. Germline lookup yields CDR1 MNHNS and CDR2 SASEGT. This CDR3 is 14 amino acids long. This chain joins TRBV6-1 and TRBJ2-5; D is uncertain. The sequences come from PBMCs, collected 16 days after intestinal transplant. This receptor was obtained from a human patient who received an intestinal transplant, so some T cells may come from the graft donor. CDR3 in DNA: TGTGCCAGCAGTGAATTTGTGTCTCAAGAGACCCAGTACTTC. Translation gives CASSEFVSQETQYF.